The present T cell receptor beta chain was sequenced within a study of blood T cell repertoires in COVID-19. A single count supports this clone. V shed 0 bases and J shed 2 bases, with 10 bases lying between them. CDR1 is LGHDT, CDR2 YNNKEL, per germline (reference sequence). The CDR3 sequence is 15 residues long. Repertoires were generated with immunoSEQ multiplex PCR, while TCRdb's copy carries only in-frame clones and drops some. Among some 40,000 clones listed, about four fifths were seen once. This sequence was found in a man over 45 with active or convalescent COVID-19. The chain combines TRBV3-1 (or the pseudogene TRBV3-2) with TRBJ2-5, with D possibly matching TRBD2 (5 bases). Sequenced: peripheral blood. In DNA form, the CDR3 reads TGTGCCAGCAGCCAAGATCGAGGAGGACAAGAGACCCAGTACTTC. Amino acids: CASSQDRGGQETQYF.